A single sample is the source of the 26 T cell receptor beta chains below, sequenced in a study of blood T cells in healthy people across ages (dated by TCRdb to 2013 to 2016). Libraries were constructed by 5' RACE. TCRdb names Illumina HiSeq 2500 as the instrument used. A second PCR of about 6 to 11 cycles was run with a J-beta primer mix and a sample-barcoded 5' primer. TCRdb trimmed the raw reads at Q25, called clones with MiXCR and kept productive beta chains. Each CDR3 protein appears once, grouped with its most common genes and DNA. The sample table contains about 1.4 million distinct CDR3 sequences; only one count was recorded for 59% of them. Of the sample, 6.5% to 8.5% falls within the top ten clones. The source material was blood. All receptors derive from a man between 18 and 29 years old in good health.

The rearrangement joins TRBV20-1 to TRBJ2-1, with TRBD2 matching over 7 bases. V trimming: 3 bases; J trimming: 11 bases; junction bases outside the gene matches: 4. The germline V gene has CDR1 DFQATT and CDR2 SNEGSKA (reference sequence). This CDR3 contains 11 residues. For the CDR3, the DNA is TGCAGTGCTAGCGGGAGGATGAAGCAGTTCTTC. Translating gives CSASGRMKQFF.

This clonotype has just a few counts. The chain combines TRBV12-3 or TRBV12-4 with TRBJ1-4; D call uncertain. Trimming took off 6 bases at V and 6 bases at J, with 23 bases between the two ends. CDR3 length equals 17 residues. The DNA for the CDR3 is TGTGCCAGCAGCTACGATACCTGGACCGGTATGGATGAAAAACTGTTTTTT. This sequence encodes CASSYDTWTGMDEKLFF.

The V gene is TRBV20-1, the J gene TRBJ2-7, with TRBD1 identical over 9 bases. The V segment lost 0 bases and the J segment 2 bases; nucleotides outside the gene matches: 5. CDR1 DFQATT and CDR2 SNEGSKA come from the germline V gene (reference sequence). This CDR3 region has 15 residues. CDR3 sequence: CSARDSGQGAYEQYF. As DNA, the CDR3 is TGCAGTGCTAGAGACTCGGGACAGGGCGCCTACGAGCAGTACTTC.

The chain uses TRBV15 and TRBJ2-7; D is unclear. Trimming removed 0 bases at V and 0 bases at J, with 12 bases between. CDR3 size: 16 residues. Germline lookup yields CDR1 LNHNV and CDR2 YYDKDF (reference sequence). The CDR3 sequence is CATSRDDRSSSYEQYF. CDR3 nucleotides: TGTGCCACCAGCAGAGACGACCGAAGCAGCTCCTACGAGCAGTACTTC.

The chain employs TRBV20-1 and TRBJ2-7; D is unclear. Germline CDR1 reads DFQATT; CDR2 reads SNEGSKA (reference sequence). V lost 0 bases and J 0 bases, leaving 12 bases between the germline ends. CDR3 length equals 15 residues. The DNA of the CDR3 is TGCAGTGCTAGAGATGTCGCGGTTAGCTCCTACGAGCAGTACTTC. Translated, it gives CSARDVAVSSYEQYF.

The chain uses TRBV7-2 and TRBJ2-5; D remains unclear. The DNA end favors TRBJ2-7, so the J call may be wrong. Germline lookup yields CDR1 SGHTA and CDR2 FQGNSA. This CDR3 has 13 amino acids. CDR3 in DNA: TGTGCCAGCAGCTTGACACTCTCGGGCGAGCAGTACTTC. Protein product: CASSLTLSGEQYF.

The rearrangement links TRBV25-1 to TRBJ1-2, with D possibly TRBD1 on 5 matching bases. V lost 3 bases, J lost 2 bases, and 7 bases lay in between. The length of the CDR3 is 13 residues. The V gene's germline CDR1 is MGHDK and CDR2 SYGVNS. CDR3 in amino acids: CASSEGDNYGYTF. CDR3 nucleotides: TGTGCCAGCAGTGAGGGGGACAACTATGGCTACACCTTC.

The chain carries TRBV5-1 and TRBJ1-5, with 10 bases aligning to TRBD1. The CDR3 is made up of 15 amino acids. Trimming at V came to 1 base and at J to 5 bases, leaving 3 bases not matched to a gene. Germline V gene sequence: CDR1 SGHRS, CDR2 YFSETQ. CDR3 loop: CASSLLGTGDQPQHF. Written as DNA, the CDR3 is TGCGCCAGCAGCTTGTTGGGGACAGGGGATCAGCCCCAGCATTTT.

CDR3 DNA sequence: TGTGCCAGCAGTGAAAGTCCCCTAGCTAACTATGGCTACACCTTC. Translation gives CASSESPLANYGYTF. This chain connects TRBV2 to TRBJ1-2; no reliable D call. CDR1 is SNHLY, CDR2 FYNNEI, per germline. The CDR3 contains 15 residues. V lost 2 bases and J 0 bases, leaving 10 bases between the germline ends.

On this clonotype: Its ends do not fully match the called genes, so a read error is possible. The chain uses TRBV20-1 and TRBJ2-3; 7 bases match TRBD1. The CDR3 is 14 residues long. The germline V gene has CDR1 DFQATT and CDR2 SNEGSKA (reference sequence). CDR3 region: CSASGGSGTDMQYF. In nucleotides, the CDR3 is TGCAGTGCTTCAGGGGGATCTGGCACAGATATGCAGTATTTT.

The CDR3 spells CASTLTGVPDTQYF. The CDR3 bases are TGTGCCAGCACTTTGACAGGGGTCCCAGATACGCAGTATTTT. The chain uses TRBV25-1 and TRBJ2-3, with TRBD1 identical over 8 bases. CDR3 length: 14 residues. The germline CDR1 and CDR2 sequences are MGHDK and SYGVNS. Trimming took 7 bases from V and 4 from J; bases not matched to a gene: 7.

J is TRBJ2-3 and V is TRBV29-1, with D possibly TRBD1 on 6 matching bases. V was shortened by 2 bases and J by 7 bases, with 13 bases between the two germline ends. Germline assignment: CDR1 SQVTM and CDR2 ANQGSEA. The CDR3 totals 13 residues. The CDR3 coding sequence is TGCAGCGTTGAATTCAGGGGATGGAATACGCAGTATTTT. This gives the protein CSVEFRGWNTQYF.

This clonotype has only one observation. Sequence at one end of the junction differs from germline and may be a read error. The chain recombines TRBV7-2 with TRBJ2-7, with a possible D match to TRBD1 (6 bases). Germline V gene sequence: CDR1 SGHTA, CDR2 FQGNSA. There are 15 residues in the CDR3. The chain's CDR3 is CASSLRHRADYEQNF. CDR3 DNA: TGTGCCAGCAGCTTACGGCACAGGGCCGATTACGAGCAGAACTTC. The full variable domain, its missing parts supplied by reference TRBV7-2 and TRBJ2-7, is GAGVSQSPSNKVTEKGKDVELRCDPISGHTALYWYRQSLGQGLEFLIYFQGNSAPDKSGLPSDRFSAERTGGSVSTLTIQRTQQEDSAVYLCASSLRHRADYEQNFGPGTRLTVT.

The chain couples TRBV12-3 or TRBV12-4 to TRBJ1-5; D gene unclear. The CDR3 consists of 16 residues. V was trimmed by 3 bases and J by 5 bases, leaving 17 bases between them. The CDR3 DNA reads as TGTGCCAGCAGTTTGGGGTTTGGACGTCAGGATCAGCCCCAGCATTTT. The encoded protein is CASSLGFGRQDQPQHF.

The chain couples TRBV20-1 to TRBJ1-1; no clear D. Germline V gene data show CDR1 as DFQATT and CDR2 as SNEGSKA (reference sequence). This CDR3 comprises 13 residues. V shed 2 bases and J shed 5 bases, with 12 bases lying between them. The chain's CDR3 is CSARKEVGTEAFF. In nucleotides, the CDR3 is TGCAGTGCTAGAAAGGAGGTAGGAACTGAAGCTTTCTTT.

The J gene is TRBJ2-7, the V gene TRBV29-1, with D perhaps TRBD2 (5 bases). Germline-derived CDR1 and CDR2 are SQVTM and ANQGSEA. Trimming took off 4 bases at V and 1 base at J, with 8 bases between the two ends. The CDR3 loop spans 12 amino acids. CDR3 protein: CSVGRESYEQYF. The DNA of the CDR3 is TGCAGCGTTGGAAGGGAGTCCTACGAGCAGTACTTC.

A single count supports this clonotype. V is TRBV5-6 and J is TRBJ2-1; possibly TRBD1 or TRBD2 for D (5 bases each). The CDR3 length is 16 residues. CDR1 and CDR2 (germline): SGHDT, YYEEEE. V lost 5 bases and J lost 13, with 28 bases in between. CDR3 sequence: CASSHYRDGNQETQFF. CDR3 in DNA: TGTGCCAGCAGTCATTACCGGGACGGCAACCAAGAGACCCAGTTCTTC.

This clonotype was seen just once. The gene calls are TRBV3-1 and TRBJ2-3; no reliable D call. This CDR3 is built from 14 residues. Trimming took off 4 bases at V and 2 bases at J, with 10 bases between the two ends. Germline V gene data show CDR1 as LGHDT and CDR2 as YNNKEL (reference sequence). CDR3 DNA: TGTGCCAGCAGCCCGATTGGGGTCACAGATACGCAGTATTTT. Residues: CASSPIGVTDTQYF.

This clonotype was seen only a few times. The chain carries TRBV4-1 and TRBJ2-3, with 10 nucleotides matching TRBD1. The germline V gene has CDR1 MGHRA and CDR2 YSYEKL. V lost 4 bases, J lost 4 bases, and 11 bases stayed unmatched. The CDR3 runs 17 residues. The CDR3 DNA is TGCGCCAGCAGCCCACGAGATTGGGACAGGGGTGCAGATACGCAGTATTTT. It translates to CASSPRDWDRGADTQYF.

V usage is TRBV4-1 and J usage is TRBJ2-5; TRBD2 aligns across 11 bases. V was clipped by 4 bases and J by 2 bases; unmatched bases: 9. Per germline, CDR1 MGHRA and CDR2 YSYEKL. The CDR3 is 17 residues long. This chain's CDR3 is CASSLQLAGGSQETQYF. CDR3 DNA sequence: TGCGCCAGCAGCCTCCAATTAGCGGGGGGGTCACAAGAGACCCAGTACTTC.

The V and J genes are TRBV24-1 and TRBJ2-1; 9 bases agree with TRBD2. Trimming removed 3 bases from V and 0 bases from J; junction bases left unmatched: 14. The CDR3 totals 20 residues. The V gene's germline CDR1 is KGHDR and CDR2 SFDVKD. CDR3 nucleotides: TGTGCCACCAGTGATCTCAAAAAGTGGGCTAGCGGGACCTCCTACAATGAGCAGTTCTTC. Protein: CATSDLKKWASGTSYNEQFF.

This clonotype was counted only a few times. CDR3 nucleotide sequence: TGTGCCAGCAGCTTAGCGCCCGACGACTCCTACGAGCAGTACTTC. Protein sequence: CASSLAPDDSYEQYF. This sequence joins TRBV7-8 and TRBJ2-7; D not certain. Between the trimmed V and J ends, which lost 0 bases and 0 bases, there was a span of 9 bases. CDR3 length: 15 residues. Per germline, CDR1 SGHVS and CDR2 FQNEAQ. The full variable domain, its missing parts supplied by reference TRBV7-8 and TRBJ2-7, is GAGVSQSPRYKVAKRGQDVALRCDPISGHVSLFWYQQALGQGPEFLTYFQNEAQLDKSGLPSDRFFAERPEGSVSTLKIQRTQQEDSAVYLCASSLAPDDSYEQYFGPGTRLTVT.

Only a few counts were recorded for this clonotype. J is TRBJ2-3 and V is TRBV29-1; tentative D call: TRBD1 (5 bases). Germline V lookup: CDR1 SQVTM, CDR2 ANQGSEA. V was shortened by 4 bases and J by 7 bases, with 12 bases between the two germline ends. This CDR3 is built from 12 residues. CDR3 loop: CSVAVRGNTQYF. The CDR3 bases are TGCAGCGTTGCCGTTAGGGGAAATACGCAGTATTTT.

This clonotype was counted a few times. This chain connects TRBV20-1 to TRBJ2-3; 12 nucleotides line up with TRBD2. CDR3 size: 16 residues. Germline values: CDR1 DFQATT, CDR2 SNEGSKA (reference sequence). V shed 5 bases, J shed 0 bases, and the junction held 6 bases outside the gene matches. The CDR3 sequence is CSALASGRASTDTQYF. The CDR3 DNA sequence: TGCAGTGCTTTGGCTAGCGGGAGGGCTAGCACAGATACGCAGTATTTT.

The V gene is TRBV6-6, the J gene TRBJ2-6, with D unclear. V lost 7 bases and J lost 0, with 16 bases in between. Germline assignment: CDR1 MNHNY and CDR2 SVGAGI (reference sequence). The CDR3 length is 17 residues. The DNA of the CDR3 is TGTGCCAGCATCAATCGGGCGGCCAGCTCTGGGGCCAACGTCCTGACTTTC. Encoded protein: CASINRAASSGANVLTF.

The V call is TRBV4-1, the J call TRBJ2-1; 7 bases are shared with TRBD2. V lost 1 base and J lost 9; bases outside the gene matches: 6. The CDR3 covers 14 residues. Germline V CDR1 and CDR2: MGHRA, YSYEKL. The CDR3 DNA is TGCGCCAGCAGCCAAGCCGGACTAGTAGGTGAGCAGTTCTTC. It translates to CASSQAGLVGEQFF.